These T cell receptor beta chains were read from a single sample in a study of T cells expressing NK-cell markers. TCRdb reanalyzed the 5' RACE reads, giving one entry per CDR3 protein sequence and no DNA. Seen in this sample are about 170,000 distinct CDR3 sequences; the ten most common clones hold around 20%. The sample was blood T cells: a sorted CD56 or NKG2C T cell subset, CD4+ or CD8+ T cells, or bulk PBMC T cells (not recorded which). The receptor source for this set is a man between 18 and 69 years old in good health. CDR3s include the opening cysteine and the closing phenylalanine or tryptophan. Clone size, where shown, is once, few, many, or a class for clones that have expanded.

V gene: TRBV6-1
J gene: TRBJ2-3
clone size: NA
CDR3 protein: CASFHGPQDTQYF

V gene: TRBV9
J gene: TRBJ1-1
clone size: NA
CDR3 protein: CASSVGDRAISPEAFF

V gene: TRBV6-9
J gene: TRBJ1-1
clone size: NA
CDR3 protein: CASSTLRPGANTEAFF

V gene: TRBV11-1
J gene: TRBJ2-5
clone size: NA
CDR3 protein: CASSVGSAQSETQYF

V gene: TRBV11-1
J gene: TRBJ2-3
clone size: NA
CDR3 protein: CASRTSGSSTDTQYF

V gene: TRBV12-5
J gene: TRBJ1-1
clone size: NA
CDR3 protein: CASALGILNTEAFF

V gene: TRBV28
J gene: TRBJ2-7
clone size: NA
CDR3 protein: CASSIQELVYEQYF

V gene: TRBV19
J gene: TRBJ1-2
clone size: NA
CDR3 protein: CASRWAESGGYTF

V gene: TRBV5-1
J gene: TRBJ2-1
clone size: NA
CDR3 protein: CASSLAGGGGDEQFF

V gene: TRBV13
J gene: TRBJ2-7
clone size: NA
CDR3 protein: CASRAGETYEQYF

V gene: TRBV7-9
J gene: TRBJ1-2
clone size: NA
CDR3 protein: CASSQTGEGYTF

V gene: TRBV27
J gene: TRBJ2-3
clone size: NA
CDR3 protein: CASSPRGAGTDTQYF

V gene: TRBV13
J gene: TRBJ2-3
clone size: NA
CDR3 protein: CASSLRASDTQYF

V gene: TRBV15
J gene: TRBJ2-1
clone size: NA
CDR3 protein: CATVRGGSGGYEQFF

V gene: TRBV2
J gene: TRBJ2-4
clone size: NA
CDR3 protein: CASGAPDVETKNIQYF

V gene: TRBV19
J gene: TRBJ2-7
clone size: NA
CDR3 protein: CASSLSGGAPFSYEQYF

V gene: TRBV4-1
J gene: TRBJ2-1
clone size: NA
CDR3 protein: CASSQEAGGLRPLYNEQFF

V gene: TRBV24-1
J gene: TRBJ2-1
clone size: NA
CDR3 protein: CATSDASAPYNEQFF

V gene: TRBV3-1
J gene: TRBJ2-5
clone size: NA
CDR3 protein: CASSFPRDGGQETQYF

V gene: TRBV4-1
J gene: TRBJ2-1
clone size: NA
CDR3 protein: CASSQVERGMGDEQFF

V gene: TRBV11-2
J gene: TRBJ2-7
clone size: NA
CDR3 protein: CASSAGILYEQYF

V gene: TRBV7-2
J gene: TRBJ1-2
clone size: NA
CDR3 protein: CASSSIHRDYGYTF

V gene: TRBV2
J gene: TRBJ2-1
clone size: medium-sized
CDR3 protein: CASSARFQGSYNEQFF

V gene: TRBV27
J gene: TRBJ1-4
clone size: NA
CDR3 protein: CASADINEKLFF

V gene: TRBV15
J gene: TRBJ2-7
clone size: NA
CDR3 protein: CATSRDMGAKAYEQYF

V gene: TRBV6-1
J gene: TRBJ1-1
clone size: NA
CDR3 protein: CASSEGKGELNTEAFF

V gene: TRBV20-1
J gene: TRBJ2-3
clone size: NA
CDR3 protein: CSAIDSSEATDTQYF